This T cell receptor (beta chain) was documented in a study of OX40 agonist ivuxolimab in advanced cancers. The repertoire was sequenced with immunoSEQ multiplex PCR; TCRdb's copy has only in-frame clones and lacks some. Counted here are about 50,000 clones, about 88% occurring once; the ten biggest clones make up about 0.64%. CDR3 length equals 14 residues. The germline gives CDR1 SGDLS, CDR2 YYNGEE. Trimming shortened V by 3 bases and J by 0 bases, and 9 bases separated the two germline ends. Patients were ruled out by autoimmune disease history or systemic immunosuppression. The sample consisted of CD4+ or CD8+ T cells sorted from blood, taken in a trial of the OX40 agonist ivuxolimab. The clonotype was recovered from an adult with an advanced solid tumor such as melanoma, head and neck, liver or kidney cancer. The V and J genes are TRBV9 and TRBJ2-5; weak D call: TRBD2 (5 bases). The CDR3 region has the DNA TGTGCCAGCAGCGCACTAGGGAACCAAGAGACCCAGTACTTC. Its protein product is CASSALGNQETQYF.